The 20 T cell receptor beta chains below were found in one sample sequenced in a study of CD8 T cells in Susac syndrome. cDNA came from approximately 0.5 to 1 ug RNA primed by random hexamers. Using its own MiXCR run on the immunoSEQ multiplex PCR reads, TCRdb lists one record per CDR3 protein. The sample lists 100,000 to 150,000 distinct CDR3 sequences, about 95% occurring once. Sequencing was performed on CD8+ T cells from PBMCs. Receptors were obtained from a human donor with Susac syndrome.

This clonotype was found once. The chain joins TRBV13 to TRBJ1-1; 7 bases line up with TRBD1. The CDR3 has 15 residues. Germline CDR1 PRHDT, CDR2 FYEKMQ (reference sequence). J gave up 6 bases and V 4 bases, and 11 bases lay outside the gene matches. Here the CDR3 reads CASSYSLQGRSEAFF. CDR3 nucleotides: TGTGCCAGCAGCTATTCACTACAGGGGAGATCTGAAGCTTTCTTT.

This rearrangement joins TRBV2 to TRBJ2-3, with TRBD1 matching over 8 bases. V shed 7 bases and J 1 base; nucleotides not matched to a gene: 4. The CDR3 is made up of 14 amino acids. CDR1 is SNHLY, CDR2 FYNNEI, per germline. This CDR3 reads CASTTGQGTDTQYF. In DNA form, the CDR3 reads TGTGCCAGCACTACGGGACAGGGCACAGATACGCAGTATTTT.

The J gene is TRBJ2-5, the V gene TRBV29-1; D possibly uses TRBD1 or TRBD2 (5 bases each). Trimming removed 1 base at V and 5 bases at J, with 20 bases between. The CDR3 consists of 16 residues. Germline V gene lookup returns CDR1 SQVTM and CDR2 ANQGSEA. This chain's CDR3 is CSVEGTPERWGETQYF. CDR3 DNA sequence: TGCAGCGTTGAAGGGACGCCGGAGCGGTGGGGGGAGACCCAGTACTTC. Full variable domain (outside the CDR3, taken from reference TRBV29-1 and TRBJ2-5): SAVISQKPSRDICQRGTSLTIQCQVDSQVTMMFWYRQQPGQSLTLIATANQGSEATYESGFVIDKFPISRPNLTFSTLTVSNMSPEDSSIYLCSVEGTPERWGETQYFGPGTRLLVL.

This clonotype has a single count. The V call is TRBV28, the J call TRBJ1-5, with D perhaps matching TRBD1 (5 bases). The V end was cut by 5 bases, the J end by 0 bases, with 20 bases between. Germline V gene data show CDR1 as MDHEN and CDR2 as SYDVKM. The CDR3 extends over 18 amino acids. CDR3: CASSIGGGLELSNQPQHF. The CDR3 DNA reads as TGTGCCAGCAGTATTGGGGGAGGTTTGGAACTTAGCAATCAGCCCCAGCATTTT.

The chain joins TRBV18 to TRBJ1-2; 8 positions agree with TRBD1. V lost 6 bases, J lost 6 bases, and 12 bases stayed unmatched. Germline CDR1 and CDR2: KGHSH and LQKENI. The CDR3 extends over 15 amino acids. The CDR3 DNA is TGTGCCAGCTCGCTCTCTCAGGGGGCGTTCAATGGCTACACCTTC. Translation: CASSLSQGAFNGYTF.

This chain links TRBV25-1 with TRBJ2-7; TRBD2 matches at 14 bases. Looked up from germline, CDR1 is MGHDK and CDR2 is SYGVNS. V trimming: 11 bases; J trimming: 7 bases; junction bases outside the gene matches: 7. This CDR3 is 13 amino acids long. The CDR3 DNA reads TGTGCCGATGGGGGGACTAGCGGGAGAGAGCAGTACTTC. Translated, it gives CADGGTSGREQYF.

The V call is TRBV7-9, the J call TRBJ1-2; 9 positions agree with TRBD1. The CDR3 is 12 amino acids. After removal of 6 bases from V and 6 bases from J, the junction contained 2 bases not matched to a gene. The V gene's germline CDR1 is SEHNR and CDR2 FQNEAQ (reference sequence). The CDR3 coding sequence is TGTGCCAGCAGTTGGACAGGGGATGGCTACACCTTC. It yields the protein CASSWTGDGYTF.

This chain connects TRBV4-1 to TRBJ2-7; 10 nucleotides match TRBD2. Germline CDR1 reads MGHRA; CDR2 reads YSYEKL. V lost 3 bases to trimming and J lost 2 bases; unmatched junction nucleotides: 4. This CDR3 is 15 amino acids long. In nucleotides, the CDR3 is TGCGCCAGCAGCCACCTAGCGGGAGCGGCCTACGAGCAGTACTTC. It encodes CASSHLAGAAYEQYF.

The chain's CDR3 is CASSQAEAVVLGGYTF. The CDR3 bases are TGTGCCAGCAGCCAAGCAGAGGCGGTCGTGTTGGGAGGCTACACCTTC. The chain combines TRBV3-1 with TRBJ1-2; no reliable D call. The germline CDR1 and CDR2 sequences are LGHDT and YNNKEL (reference sequence). This CDR3 comprises 16 residues. V lost 1 base to trimming and J lost 8 bases, with 20 bases between them.

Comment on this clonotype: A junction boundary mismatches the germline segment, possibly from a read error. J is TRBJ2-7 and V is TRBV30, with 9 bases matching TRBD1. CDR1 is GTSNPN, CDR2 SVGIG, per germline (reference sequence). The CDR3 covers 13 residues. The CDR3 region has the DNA TGTGCCTGGAGTCGGGACAGGGTCAACGAGCACTACTTC. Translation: CAWSRDRVNEHYF.

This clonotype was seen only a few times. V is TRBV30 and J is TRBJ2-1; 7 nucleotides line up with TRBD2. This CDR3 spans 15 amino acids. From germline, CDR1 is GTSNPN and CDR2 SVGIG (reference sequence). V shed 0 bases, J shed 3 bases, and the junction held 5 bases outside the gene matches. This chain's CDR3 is CAWSVPREDYNEQFF. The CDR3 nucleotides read TGTGCCTGGAGTGTACCCCGGGAGGACTACAATGAGCAGTTCTTC.

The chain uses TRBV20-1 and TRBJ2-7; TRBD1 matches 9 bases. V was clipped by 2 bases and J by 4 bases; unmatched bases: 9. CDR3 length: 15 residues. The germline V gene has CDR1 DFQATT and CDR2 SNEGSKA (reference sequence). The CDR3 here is CSARLRVDRGYEQYF. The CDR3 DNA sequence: TGCAGTGCTAGACTCCGTGTGGACAGGGGATACGAGCAGTACTTC.

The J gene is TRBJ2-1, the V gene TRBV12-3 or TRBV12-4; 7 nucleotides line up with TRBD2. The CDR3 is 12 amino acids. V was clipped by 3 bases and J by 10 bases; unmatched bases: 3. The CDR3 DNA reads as TGTGCCAGCAGTTTTAGCGGGCGAGAGCAGTTCTTC. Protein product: CASSFSGREQFF.

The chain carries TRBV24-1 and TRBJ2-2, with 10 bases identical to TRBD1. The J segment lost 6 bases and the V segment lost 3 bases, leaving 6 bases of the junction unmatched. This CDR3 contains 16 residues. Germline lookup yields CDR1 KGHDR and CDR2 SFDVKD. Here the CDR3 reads CATSDEGTGASGELFF. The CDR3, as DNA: TGTGCCACCAGTGATGAAGGGACAGGGGCGTCCGGGGAGCTGTTTTTT.

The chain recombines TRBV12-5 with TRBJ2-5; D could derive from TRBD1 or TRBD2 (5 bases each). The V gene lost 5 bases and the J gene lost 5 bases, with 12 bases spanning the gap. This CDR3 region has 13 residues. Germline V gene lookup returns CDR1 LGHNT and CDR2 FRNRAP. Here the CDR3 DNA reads TGTGCTAGTGGTCCGGGGCTGGAGGAGACCCAGTACTTC. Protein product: CASGPGLEETQYF. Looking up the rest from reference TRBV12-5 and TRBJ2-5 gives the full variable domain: DARVTQTPRHKVTEMGQEVTMRCQPILGHNTVFWYRQTMMQGLELLAYFRNRAPLDDSGMPKDRFSAEMPDATLATLKIQPSEPRDSAVYFCASGPGLEETQYFGPGTRLLVL.

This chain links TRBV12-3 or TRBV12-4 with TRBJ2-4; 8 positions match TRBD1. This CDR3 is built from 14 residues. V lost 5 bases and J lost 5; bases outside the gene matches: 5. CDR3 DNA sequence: TGTGCCAGCAGTCCCCCAGGGGGCCAAAACATTCAGTACTTC. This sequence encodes CASSPPGGQNIQYF.

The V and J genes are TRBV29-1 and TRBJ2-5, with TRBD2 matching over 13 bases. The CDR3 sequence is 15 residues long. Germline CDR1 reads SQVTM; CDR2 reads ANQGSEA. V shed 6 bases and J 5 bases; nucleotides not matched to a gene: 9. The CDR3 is CSVAGLAGVGETQYF. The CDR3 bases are TGCAGCGTCGCCGGACTAGCGGGAGTGGGGGAGACCCAGTACTTC.

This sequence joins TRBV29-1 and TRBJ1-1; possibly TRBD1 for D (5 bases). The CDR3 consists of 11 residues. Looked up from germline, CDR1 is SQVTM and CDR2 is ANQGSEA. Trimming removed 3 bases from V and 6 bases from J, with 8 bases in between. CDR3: CSVDGGAEAFF. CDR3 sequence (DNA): TGCAGCGTTGATGGGGGGGCTGAAGCTTTCTTT.

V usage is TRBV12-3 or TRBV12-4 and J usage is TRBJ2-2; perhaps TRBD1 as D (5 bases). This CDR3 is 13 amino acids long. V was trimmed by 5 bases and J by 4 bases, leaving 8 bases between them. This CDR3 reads CASSPGFTGELFF. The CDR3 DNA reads TGTGCCAGCAGTCCAGGGTTCACCGGGGAGCTGTTTTTT.

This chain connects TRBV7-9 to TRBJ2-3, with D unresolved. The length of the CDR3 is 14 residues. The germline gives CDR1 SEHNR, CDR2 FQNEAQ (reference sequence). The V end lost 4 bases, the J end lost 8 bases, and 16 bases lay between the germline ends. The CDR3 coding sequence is TGTGCCAGCAGCTCGGGCCCCCCTGCGTCTACGCAGTATTTT. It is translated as CASSSGPPASTQYF.